The 30 T cell receptor beta chains presented below share a single source sample, sequenced in a study of blood T cells in healthy people across ages. A second PCR, run for about 7 to 11 cycles, used a sample-barcoded 5' primer plus a J-beta primer mix. TCRdb fed the 5' RACE reads into MiXCR, producing one record per CDR3 protein. This table has fewer than 750,000 distinct CDR3 sequences, 52% appearing once. The sample was blood. The receptors originated from a woman older than 75 in good health.

The chain uses TRBV20-1 and TRBJ1-6, with D possibly being TRBD1 (6 bases). With 0 bases removed from V and 9 bases from J, the gap between germline ends came to 18 bases. Per the germline V gene, CDR1 is DFQATT and CDR2 is SNEGSKA (reference sequence). The CDR3 covers 16 residues. The CDR3: CSARDGRAGDFSPLHF. CDR3 DNA: TGCAGTGCTAGAGACGGTAGGGCAGGGGATTTTTCACCCCTCCACTTT.

This clonotype came up many times. The CDR3 DNA reads TGTGCCAGCAGTGAGACTAGCACAGATACGCAGTATTTT. Encoded protein: CASSETSTDTQYF. The rearrangement uses TRBV2 and TRBJ2-3; D is ambiguous. This CDR3 has 13 amino acids. Per the germline V gene, CDR1 is SNHLY and CDR2 is FYNNEI. Trimming removed 3 bases from V and 0 bases from J, with 4 bases in between.

In its sample, this clonotype was seen many times. The chain uses TRBV29-1 and TRBJ2-1; D gene unclear. The V gene's germline CDR1 is SQVTM and CDR2 ANQGSEA. Trimming took off 7 bases at V and 0 bases at J, with 7 bases between the two ends. This CDR3 has 12 amino acids. The CDR3 is CSGERSYNEQFF. The CDR3 bases are TGCAGCGGTGAGCGCTCCTACAATGAGCAGTTCTTC.

The chain combines TRBV11-2 with TRBJ2-3, with a weak D call TRBD1 (6 bases). This CDR3 comprises 16 residues. The V gene's germline CDR1 is SGHAT and CDR2 FQNNGV. Trimming cost V 4 bases and J 6 bases, with 20 bases left between them. As DNA, the CDR3 is TGTGCCAGCAGCTCAGGGGCCAACAGAGGCTCGGATACGCAGTATTTT. This encodes CASSSGANRGSDTQYF.

Note on this clonotype: A read error may be the cause here, since a much bigger clone is one base away. The rearrangement joins TRBV4-1 to TRBJ2-7; no reliable D call. The V and J ends lost 4 bases and 7 bases respectively, with 17 bases between them. From germline, CDR1 is MGHRA and CDR2 YSYEKL. This CDR3 has 14 amino acids. CDR3 amino acids: CASSLWRTNNEQYF. The CDR3 nucleotides are TGCGCCAGCAGCCTTTGGCGGACCAACAATGAGCAGTACTTC.

This clonotype came up a few times. The rearrangement links TRBV20-1 to TRBJ2-2; the D gene is possibly TRBD2 (7 bases). The CDR3 length is 17 residues. V was cut by 0 bases and J by 3 bases, with 17 bases left in between. Germline V lookup: CDR1 DFQATT, CDR2 SNEGSKA (reference sequence). CDR3 region: CSARDFRGGPDTGELFF. The CDR3 coding sequence is TGCAGTGCTAGAGATTTTAGGGGGGGCCCGGACACCGGGGAGCTGTTTTTT.

This clonotype has a handful of counts. This chain uses TRBV5-1 with TRBJ1-1; TRBD1 matches 7 bases. The trim removed 2 bases at V and 2 bases at J, leaving 6 bases unmatched. The CDR3 spans 15 residues. Germline CDR1 SGHRS, CDR2 YFSETQ. CDR3 region: CASSLDRVLNTEAFF. The CDR3 bases are TGCGCCAGCAGCTTAGACAGGGTGTTAAACACTGAAGCTTTCTTT.

J is TRBJ2-5 and V is TRBV20-1, with a weak D call TRBD1 (5 bases). Trimming pared 8 bases from V and 4 bases from J, leaving 23 bases between. CDR1 is DFQATT, CDR2 SNEGSKA, per germline (reference sequence). The length of the CDR3 is 15 residues. CDR3 residues: CSSTPPTAQLETQYF. The CDR3 DNA reads TGCAGTTCCACACCGCCGACAGCCCAGCTAGAGACCCAGTACTTC.

J is TRBJ2-7 and V is TRBV3-1, with D hard to call. Germline lookup yields CDR1 LGHDT and CDR2 YNNKEL (reference sequence). The CDR3 is made up of 18 amino acids. Trimming shortened V by 4 bases and J by 7 bases, and 29 bases separated the two germline ends. The DNA of the CDR3 is TGTGCCAGCAGCCTAGGTTCGATGGGCGAGTTTAACTACAATGAGCAGTACTTC. It encodes CASSLGSMGEFNYNEQYF.

In its sample, this clonotype was seen many times. The chain recombines TRBV27 with TRBJ2-5; 7 nucleotides agree with TRBD1. The end of the DNA aligns better with TRBJ2-7, so the J call may be wrong. This CDR3 has 18 residues. Germline CDR1 is MNHEY and CDR2 is SMNVEV (reference sequence). CDR3 coding DNA: TGTGCCAGCAGTTTATCACCCCCCGACAGGGCCTCTCTTTACGAGCAGTACTTC. Translating gives CASSLSPPDRASLYEQYF.

This clonotype was detected many times. The rearrangement uses TRBV20-1 and TRBJ2-7, with D hard to call. Trimming took off 5 bases at V and 0 bases at J, with 11 bases between the two ends. Germline loops: CDR1 DFQATT, CDR2 SNEGSKA (reference sequence). This CDR3 contains 13 residues. The chain's CDR3 is CSAASLSSYEQYF. CDR3 in DNA: TGCAGTGCTGCAAGCCTAAGCTCCTACGAGCAGTACTTC.

This rearrangement joins TRBV5-6 to TRBJ2-6, with D possibly TRBD1 on 6 matching bases. CDR3 length: 17 residues. V shed 0 bases and J shed 1 base, with 11 bases lying between them. The germline V gene encodes CDR1 SGHDT and CDR2 YYEEEE. CDR3 coding DNA: TGTGCCAGCAGCTTGGAACAGGGAGCATCTGGGGCCAACGTCCTGACTTTC. As protein: CASSLEQGASGANVLTF.

The gene calls are TRBV5-1 and TRBJ2-1; 11 bases agree with TRBD2. Unmatched junction bases numbered 10, after V lost 4 bases and J lost 10 bases. Germline V gives CDR1 SGHRS, CDR2 YFSETQ. This CDR3 region has 15 residues. The CDR3 protein is CASSPPVLAGGEQFF. The CDR3 DNA sequence: TGCGCCAGCAGCCCTCCTGTGCTAGCGGGAGGAGAGCAGTTCTTC.

Concerning this clonotype itself: Possible read error: a much larger clone is one base away. The gene calls are TRBV13 and TRBJ2-1; 10 nucleotides agree with TRBD2. Trimming took 11 bases from V and 3 from J; bases not matched to a gene: 10. Germline V gives CDR1 PRHDT, CDR2 FYEKMQ (reference sequence). This CDR3 is built from 15 residues. CDR3 protein: CACELAGRIYNEQFF. The CDR3 DNA reads TGTGCCTGCGAACTAGCGGGGCGCATCTACAATGAGCAGTTCTTC.

As regards this clonotype: The junction shows a germline mismatch at one end, possibly a read error. The rearrangement links TRBV15 to TRBJ2-1, with D perhaps being TRBD1 or TRBD2 (5 bases each). Germline lookup yields CDR1 LNHNV and CDR2 YYDKDF (reference sequence). The CDR3 contains 15 residues. CDR3 sequence reads: CAASSSLGANNEQFF. The CDR3 coding sequence is TGTGCCGCCAGCAGCTCCCTCGGGGCCAACAATGAGCAGTTCTTC.

Of note for this clonotype: Since a much larger clone is just one base distant, this may be a read error. The V and J genes are TRBV20-1 and TRBJ2-7; 9 bases are a match to TRBD2. The CDR3 is 15 amino acids. Trimming cost V 0 bases and J 1 base; bases outside gene matches: 4. The germline V gene encodes CDR1 DFQATT and CDR2 SNEGSKA (reference sequence). CDR3 in amino acids: CSARDPRGGSYEQYF. The CDR3 nucleotides are TGCAGTGCTAGAGATCCGCGGGGGGGGTCCTACGAGCAGTACTTC.

This clonotype appeared once. The V call is TRBV7-9, the J call TRBJ1-1; possible D gene TRBD1, 6 bases. In germline, CDR1 is SEHNR, CDR2 FQNEAQ (reference sequence). The V gene lost 5 bases and the J gene lost 1 base, with 8 bases spanning the gap. CDR3 length: 13 amino acids. Here the CDR3 DNA reads TGTGCCAGCAGCAACAGGGAGAACACTGAAGCTTTCTTT. Translating it yields CASSNRENTEAFF.

The V call is TRBV30, the J call TRBJ1-5; 7 nucleotides line up with TRBD1. The CDR3 runs 14 residues. Germline V gives CDR1 GTSNPN, CDR2 SVGIG (reference sequence). With 8 bases clipped from V and 4 bases from J, the junction kept 11 bases outside the gene matches. The CDR3 DNA reads as TGTGCCCGGCCCCCGGACAGGAAGAATCAGCCCCAGCATTTT. It codes for CARPPDRKNQPQHF.

In DNA form, the CDR3 reads TGCAGCGTTGTTTCGGGGGCCTACGAGCAGTACTTC. Translated: CSVVSGAYEQYF. The rearrangement links TRBV29-1 to TRBJ2-5, with a possible D match to TRBD2 (6 bases). Judging by the DNA end, TRBJ2-7 fits better; the J call may be wrong. The CDR3 is 12 amino acids. The V gene's germline CDR1 is SQVTM and CDR2 ANQGSEA.

This clonotype came up many times. The chain joins TRBV7-9 to TRBJ2-3, with TRBD1 matching 7 bases. After removal of 4 bases from V and 1 base from J, the junction contained 17 bases not matched to a gene. CDR3 length: 19 residues. Germline CDR1 reads SEHNR; CDR2 reads FQNEAQ (reference sequence). The CDR3 DNA sequence: TGTGCCAGCAGCTCCCTCAGACAGGGTATCGCAATTCGCACAGATACGCAGTATTTT. It is translated as CASSSLRQGIAIRTDTQYF.

This clonotype was picked up many times. Here the CDR3 reads CASSRQGLGEQYF. CDR3 nucleotides: TGTGCCAGCAGTAGGCAGGGATTGGGAGAGCAGTACTTC. V gene TRBV6-5 combines with J gene TRBJ2-7; a weak D match, TRBD1 (5 bases). The CDR3 length is 13 residues. Trimming cost V 5 bases and J 7 bases, with 15 bases left between them. Germline lookup yields CDR1 MNHEY and CDR2 SVGAGI.

This chain uses TRBV24-1 with TRBJ2-2; 11 bases match TRBD1. CDR1 KGHDR and CDR2 SFDVKD come from the germline V gene. Unmatched junction bases numbered 9, after V lost 4 bases and J lost 0 bases. The CDR3 loop spans 19 amino acids. The CDR3 spells CATSEPRRGQGANTGELFF. DNA of the CDR3: TGTGCCACCAGTGAGCCAAGGAGGGGACAGGGGGCGAACACCGGGGAGCTGTTTTTT.

This clonotype occurred many times. The genes are TRBV9 and TRBJ2-1; no clear D gene. The CDR3 totals 14 residues. V dropped 3 bases and J dropped 1 base, with 8 bases sitting between them. Germline CDR1 SGDLS, CDR2 YYNGEE. CDR3 in amino acids: CASSGGWSYNEQFF. CDR3 DNA: TGTGCCAGCAGCGGAGGATGGTCCTACAATGAGCAGTTCTTC.

The chain uses TRBV5-1 and TRBJ1-1, with 9 bases aligning to TRBD1. The CDR3 extends over 17 amino acids. CDR1 is SGHRS, CDR2 YFSETQ, per germline. The ends lost 4 bases at V and 0 bases at J; junction bases unmatched: 10. Here the CDR3 reads CASSPLWDRDMNTEAFF. In DNA form, the CDR3 reads TGCGCCAGCAGCCCACTCTGGGACAGGGATATGAACACTGAAGCTTTCTTT.

The V and J genes are TRBV7-7 and TRBJ2-1; the D call may be TRBD1 or TRBD2 (5 bases each). CDR1 and CDR2 (germline): SSHAT, FNYEAQ (reference sequence). The ends were cut back, 5 bases at V and 11 bases at J, with 16 bases in the middle. The CDR3 runs to 13 residues. The CDR3 here is CASSPEAGDQQFF. The CDR3 DNA reads as TGTGCCAGCAGCCCCGAAGCCGGGGACCAGCAGTTCTTC.

This clonotype has just a few counts. The chain links TRBV10-3 to TRBJ2-3, with D perhaps given as TRBD1 or TRBD2 (5 bases each). CDR3 size: 18 residues. Trimming pared 8 bases from V and 0 bases from J, leaving 24 bases between. CDR1 ENHRY and CDR2 SYGVKD come from the germline V gene. Here the CDR3 reads CAIGAYGQGPASTDTQYF. The CDR3 bases are TGTGCCATCGGGGCCTACGGCCAGGGACCCGCTAGCACAGATACGCAGTATTTT.

This clonotype occurred many times. The chain uses TRBV5-1 and TRBJ2-3; 7 bases align to TRBD2. Germline assignment: CDR1 SGHRS and CDR2 YFSETQ. CDR3 length: 12 amino acids. The V and J ends lost 4 bases and 11 bases, in that order; junction bases with no gene match: 7. In DNA, the CDR3 is TGCGCCAGCAGCCTCGGATGGGAGGGGCAGTATTTT. This encodes CASSLGWEGQYF.

V and J are TRBV6-5 and TRBJ1-2; D is possibly TRBD1 (6 bases). The germline V gene encodes CDR1 MNHEY and CDR2 SVGAGI. The germline V and J ends were trimmed by 2 bases and 2 bases, with 15 bases remaining between them. This CDR3 comprises 16 residues. CDR3 in amino acids: CASSYRGGRGNYGYTF. The CDR3 DNA is TGTGCCAGCAGTTACCGGGGGGGGCGAGGGAACTATGGCTACACCTTC.

The genes are TRBV7-9 and TRBJ2-5, with 10 bases that match TRBD1. TRBJ2-7 matches the DNA end more closely, so the J call is doubtful. Germline loops: CDR1 SEHNR, CDR2 FQNEAQ (reference sequence). The CDR3 covers 15 residues. The CDR3 here is CASSFPGTGDYEQYF. The CDR3 nucleotides are TGTGCCAGCAGCTTTCCCGGGACAGGGGACTACGAGCAGTACTTC.

This clonotype has only a few counts. The gene calls are TRBV20-1 and TRBJ2-3; TRBD1 is a possible D gene (5 bases). Trimming removed 3 bases from V and 2 bases from J, with 15 bases in between. The CDR3 spans 15 residues. Germline assignment: CDR1 DFQATT and CDR2 SNEGSKA (reference sequence). The CDR3 region has the DNA TGCAGTGCTAGTGCACGCGTGACAGCCACAGATACGCAGTATTTT. Residues: CSASARVTATDTQYF.